This entry is about one T cell receptor beta chain. Measured with immunoSEQ multiplex PCR; TCRdb has only the in-frame clones, and not every one. The sample has 40,000 to 50,000 clones; nearly 90% are singletons. The CDR3 spans 17 residues. Trimming at V came to 1 base and at J to 4 bases, leaving 8 bases not matched to a gene. The V gene's germline CDR1 is SGHTA and CDR2 FQGNSA. The sample comes from a study of T cell changes during pregnancy in multiple sclerosis. J is TRBJ2-3 and V is TRBV7-2; 10 bases map to TRBD2. The sequence was obtained from a female donor with multiple sclerosis, enrolled in a pregnancy study. The sample in question was CD4+ T cells from peripheral blood mononuclear cells, obtained in the first trimester of pregnancy. CDR3 sequence (DNA): TGTGCCAGCAGCTTAGGGGCCGGGAGCGGGAGGGCAGATACGCAGTATTTT. Its protein is CASSLGAGSGRADTQYF.